The next 2 T cell receptor beta chains were all read from a single sample in a study of blood T cell repertoires in COVID-19. Repertoires were generated with immunoSEQ multiplex PCR, while TCRdb's copy carries only in-frame clones and drops some. The sample includes some 220,000 clones, around 83% seen only once; the top ten take 5.2%. Material: peripheral blood. All receptors come from a woman in her sixties or seventies with COVID-19, enrolled during active disease.

The chain joins TRBV6-4 to TRBJ2-1; 7 nucleotides agree with TRBD2. This CDR3 is built from 15 residues. After removal of 8 bases from V and 0 bases from J, the junction contained 7 bases not matched to a gene. The germline V gene has CDR1 MRHNA and CDR2 SNTAGT. CDR3 coding DNA: TGTGCCAGCCCGGGACTAAACCGCTCCTACAATGAGCAGTTCTTC. Protein sequence: CASPGLNRSYNEQFF.

V and J are TRBV9 and TRBJ2-7; 8 positions agree with TRBD2. Germline V gene lookup returns CDR1 SGDLS and CDR2 YYNGEE. Losses at the gene ends were 3 bases for V and 4 bases for J; bases not matched to a gene: 9. The CDR3 extends over 15 amino acids. CDR3 coding DNA: TGTGCCAGCAGCGCCGACCTCCAGCGGGAGTACGAGCAGTACTTC. This gives the protein CASSADLQREYEQYF.